This TCR beta chain was sequenced for a study of T cell repertoires in cytomegalovirus infection. Study-wide background: Indications of both CMV infection and matching HLA type were provided by public TCR beta signatures. Study-level results: HLA-C-restricted CMV clonotypes gave the most frequent clonotype in two of eight donors. The study identified carriers of CMV plus the relevant HLA from cumulative public TCR beta family frequency.

From the reads, TCRdb called clonotypes with MiXCR, one entry per CDR3 protein. The profile covers roughly 990,000 distinct CDR3 sequences, with around 30% appearing a single time and over 12% taken by the ten largest. This clonotype was seen many times. The antigen is not known. The receptor's source is a human donor in good health (CMV status not recorded). Some clones in this sample may be carry-over from other donors' samples. Material: cultured CD8+ T cells from PBMCs, obtained from culture after CMV antigen stimulation.

The CDR3 loop reads CASSLTDAPYEQYF. For the CDR3, the DNA is TGTGCCAGCAGCTTAACGGACGCTCCCTACGAGCAGTACTTC. The rearrangement links TRBV7-6 to TRBJ2-7; D unclear. The germline CDR1 and CDR2 sequences are SGHVS and FNYEAQ. With 2 bases removed from V and 2 bases from J, the gap between germline ends came to 10 bases. The CDR3 length is 14 residues.